This T cell receptor (beta chain) was observed in a study of T-cell reconstitution after alpha-beta-depleted transplantation in children. Broader study findings: Surviving recipient T cells and intrathymic progenitors accounted for some patients' high TCRbeta diversity at day 60. About two months after transplant, alpha-beta T cells reportedly came from several hundred expanded graft clones. T-cell numbers and diversity one year post-transplant derived largely from freshly generated T cells.

In germline, CDR1 is DFQATT, CDR2 SNEGSKA (reference sequence). Trimming shortened V by 5 bases and J by 3 bases, and 6 bases separated the two germline ends. CDR3 size: 11 residues. In this sample, this clonotype turned up many times. The antigen remains undetermined. Preparing the TCRbeta library involved the use of unique molecular identifiers. TCRdb called the PCR reads again in MiXCR, with one record for every CDR3 protein. The sample has approximately 490,000 distinct CDR3 sequences, roughly a tenth seen once. The sample in question was PBMCs, obtained before TCRalphabeta/CD19-depleted stem cell transplant. J is TRBJ2-3 and V is TRBV20-1; D remains ambiguous. This clonotype originated in a child aged 2 to 15 with inherited bone marrow failure, due to receive a stem cell transplant. This chain's CDR3 is CSAWMTDTQYF. For the CDR3, the DNA is TGCAGTGCTTGGATGACAGATACGCAGTATTTT.